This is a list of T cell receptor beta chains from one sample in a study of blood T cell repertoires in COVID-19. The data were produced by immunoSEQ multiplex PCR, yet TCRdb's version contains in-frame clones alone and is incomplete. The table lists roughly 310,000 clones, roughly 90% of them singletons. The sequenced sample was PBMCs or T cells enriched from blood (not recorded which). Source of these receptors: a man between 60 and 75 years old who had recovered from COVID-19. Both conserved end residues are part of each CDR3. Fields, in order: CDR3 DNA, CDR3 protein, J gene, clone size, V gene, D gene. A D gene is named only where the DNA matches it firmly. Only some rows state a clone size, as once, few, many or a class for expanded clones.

cdr3_nt: TGTGCCAGCTCACCACAGGGGGACAGGCGGGGCTACACCTTC
cdr3_aa: CASSPQGDRRGYTF
j_call: TRBJ1-2
clone_size: .
v_call: TRBV18
d_call: TRBD1

cdr3_nt: TGTGCCAGCACACGGAGTACAGCGGACGAGCAGTACTTC
cdr3_aa: CASTRSTADEQYF
j_call: TRBJ2-7
clone_size: .
v_call: TRBV6-5
d_call: .

cdr3_nt: TGTGCCAGCAGCCAGCGGACAGGCACTAACTATGGCTACACCTTC
cdr3_aa: CASSQRTGTNYGYTF
j_call: TRBJ1-2
clone_size: .
v_call: TRBV3-1/TRBV3-2
d_call: TRBD1

cdr3_nt: TGTGCCAGCAGCTTACGGACGGGGGTCCATGAGCAGTTCTTC
cdr3_aa: CASSLRTGVHEQFF
j_call: TRBJ2-1
clone_size: .
v_call: TRBV7-9
d_call: .

cdr3_nt: TGTGCCAGCAGCCAATACAGGGCTGGCTACACCTTC
cdr3_aa: CASSQYRAGYTF
j_call: TRBJ1-2
clone_size: .
v_call: TRBV7-2
d_call: .

cdr3_nt: TGTGCCTGGACCGGATCTCGGACAGGGGCAAGCAATCAGCCCCAGCATTTT
cdr3_aa: CAWTGSRTGASNQPQHF
j_call: TRBJ1-5
clone_size: .
v_call: TRBV30
d_call: TRBD1

cdr3_nt: TGTGCCAGCAGTTCCCCCGGACAGGCCACAGATACGCAGTATTTT
cdr3_aa: CASSSPGQATDTQYF
j_call: TRBJ2-3
clone_size: .
v_call: TRBV6-5
d_call: TRBD1

cdr3_nt: TGTGCCAGCGCCGCCGGGACTAGCACCGGGGAGCTGTTTTTT
cdr3_aa: CASAAGTSTGELFF
j_call: TRBJ2-2
clone_size: .
v_call: TRBV18
d_call: TRBD2

cdr3_nt: TGTGCCAGCAGCCCTACTAGCGGGAGTGGTGACGAGCAGTACTTC
cdr3_aa: CASSPTSGSGDEQYF
j_call: TRBJ2-7
clone_size: .
v_call: TRBV7-2
d_call: TRBD2

cdr3_nt: TGTGCCAGCTCACCACCGCTCAGGGGGAACACTGAAGCTTTCTTT
cdr3_aa: CASSPPLRGNTEAFF
j_call: TRBJ1-1
clone_size: .
v_call: TRBV18
d_call: .

cdr3_nt: TGTGCCAGCAGTAGGGACAGGCGTAGCGGGAGTTTGTCCTACGAGCAGTACTTC
cdr3_aa: CASSRDRRSGSLSYEQYF
j_call: TRBJ2-7
clone_size: .
v_call: TRBV6-2/TRBV6-3
d_call: .

cdr3_nt: TGTGCCAGCAGCCCTCTTGCGGGAGGCTTCGAGCAGTACTTC
cdr3_aa: CASSPLAGGFEQYF
j_call: TRBJ2-7
clone_size: once
v_call: TRBV4-2
d_call: TRBD2

cdr3_nt: TGTGCCAGTAGTTCAGGGTTGTTCGACAAAAACATTCAGTACTTC
cdr3_aa: CASSSGLFDKNIQYF
j_call: TRBJ2-4
clone_size: .
v_call: TRBV19
d_call: .

cdr3_nt: TGCGCCAGCAGTTTGACTGCAGGGAACACTGAAGCTTTCTTT
cdr3_aa: CASSLTAGNTEAFF
j_call: TRBJ1-1
clone_size: .
v_call: TRBV5-1
d_call: .

cdr3_nt: TGTGCCAGCAGCACGGACAGGGCCTCCTACGAGCAGTACTTC
cdr3_aa: CASSTDRASYEQYF
j_call: TRBJ2-7
clone_size: few
v_call: TRBV6-5
d_call: TRBD1

cdr3_nt: TGTGCCAGCAGCTTAGAGACAGGGTCGAACACTGAAGCTTTCTTT
cdr3_aa: CASSLETGSNTEAFF
j_call: TRBJ1-1
clone_size: .
v_call: TRBV7-3
d_call: TRBD1

cdr3_nt: TGTGCCAGCAGCGTATGGGAGAGGGGCACAGATACGCAGTATTTT
cdr3_aa: CASSVWERGTDTQYF
j_call: TRBJ2-3
clone_size: .
v_call: TRBV9
d_call: .

cdr3_nt: TGCGCCAGCAGTTCTATTGGACAGGGGAGTCAGCCCCAGCATTTT
cdr3_aa: CASSSIGQGSQPQHF
j_call: TRBJ1-5
clone_size: .
v_call: TRBV10-2
d_call: TRBD1

cdr3_nt: TGTGCCAGCAGATCGACAGGGGAACCACGTGAAGCTTTCTTT
cdr3_aa: CASRSTGEPREAFF
j_call: TRBJ1-1
clone_size: few
v_call: TRBV6-5
d_call: TRBD1

cdr3_nt: TGTGCCACCGCGTCCCGGGACAGAGCCTACAATGAGCAGTTCTTC
cdr3_aa: CATASRDRAYNEQFF
j_call: TRBJ2-1
clone_size: .
v_call: TRBV24-1
d_call: TRBD1

cdr3_nt: TGTGCCAGCAGCCCCGGGGACAGGCCGTACAATGAGCAGTTCTTC
cdr3_aa: CASSPGDRPYNEQFF
j_call: TRBJ2-1
clone_size: .
v_call: TRBV5-4
d_call: TRBD1

cdr3_nt: TGTGCCAGCAGCTCGCGAACCGGGACAGGGGTCAACAATGAGCAGTTCTTC
cdr3_aa: CASSSRTGTGVNNEQFF
j_call: TRBJ2-1
clone_size: .
v_call: TRBV7-9
d_call: TRBD1

cdr3_nt: TGTGCCAGCAGCTTAGCGGAGGGAGCCTACAATGAGCAGTTCTTC
cdr3_aa: CASSLAEGAYNEQFF
j_call: TRBJ2-1
clone_size: .
v_call: TRBV7-2
d_call: .

cdr3_nt: TGTGCCAGCAGCCAAGGGACAGGGGAGGAGAATGAGCAGTTCTTC
cdr3_aa: CASSQGTGEENEQFF
j_call: TRBJ2-1
clone_size: .
v_call: TRBV3-1/TRBV3-2
d_call: TRBD1

cdr3_nt: TGTGCCAGCTCACCAATCAGCGGGAGTACAGATACGCAGTATTTT
cdr3_aa: CASSPISGSTDTQYF
j_call: TRBJ2-3
clone_size: .
v_call: TRBV18
d_call: TRBD2

cdr3_nt: TGCGCCAGCAGCTTGCAAGGACTAGCGGGCACAGATACGCAGTATTTT
cdr3_aa: CASSLQGLAGTDTQYF
j_call: TRBJ2-3
clone_size: .
v_call: TRBV5-1
d_call: TRBD2

cdr3_nt: TGTGCCAGCAGCCGTGACATTCAGTACTTC
cdr3_aa: CASSRDIQYF
j_call: TRBJ2-4
clone_size: .
v_call: TRBV5-8
d_call: .

cdr3_nt: TGTGCCAGCAGTAGGACCCGGGGGGGGTGGGCTTTCTTT
cdr3_aa: CASSRTRGGWAFF
j_call: TRBJ1-1
clone_size: .
v_call: TRBV6-2/TRBV6-3
d_call: .

cdr3_nt: TGTGCCAGCACTACCAGCCGGCACAGAAATAATTCACCCCTCCACTTT
cdr3_aa: CASTTSRHRNNSPLHF
j_call: TRBJ1-6
clone_size: .
v_call: TRBV3-1/TRBV3-2
d_call: .

cdr3_nt: TGTGCCTGGAGTGTTCTAGGGAACACTGAAGCTTTCTTT
cdr3_aa: CAWSVLGNTEAFF
j_call: TRBJ1-1
clone_size: .
v_call: TRBV30
d_call: .

cdr3_nt: TGCGCCACCCGAAGAGGACAGGGGAGCACAGATACGCAGTATTTT
cdr3_aa: CATRRGQGSTDTQYF
j_call: TRBJ2-3
clone_size: .
v_call: TRBV5-1
d_call: TRBD1

cdr3_nt: TGCGCCAGCAGTCCATCGACAGGGGGCGTCCAAGAGACCCAGTACTTC
cdr3_aa: CASSPSTGGVQETQYF
j_call: TRBJ2-5
clone_size: .
v_call: TRBV10-2
d_call: TRBD1

cdr3_nt: TGCGCCAGCAGCTTGGGTGGGGCAGGGAAGGGCAATGAGCAGTTCTTC
cdr3_aa: CASSLGGAGKGNEQFF
j_call: TRBJ2-1
clone_size: .
v_call: TRBV5-1
d_call: .

cdr3_nt: TGTGCCAGTAGCCAACAGGGGGCCAATCAGCCCCAGCATTTT
cdr3_aa: CASSQQGANQPQHF
j_call: TRBJ1-5
clone_size: .
v_call: TRBV19
d_call: TRBD1

cdr3_nt: TGTGCCAGCAGCCTCTCGACAGGGAGCTTAACCGGGGAGCTGTTTTTT
cdr3_aa: CASSLSTGSLTGELFF
j_call: TRBJ2-2
clone_size: .
v_call: TRBV7-3
d_call: TRBD1

cdr3_nt: TGTGCCAGCAGCTCAACAGGGGACCTTAATGAAAAACTGTTTTTT
cdr3_aa: CASSSTGDLNEKLFF
j_call: TRBJ1-4
clone_size: .
v_call: TRBV7-2
d_call: TRBD1

cdr3_nt: TGTGCCAGCAGGGACCCAGGAGGCAAAAACATTCAGTACTTC
cdr3_aa: CASRDPGGKNIQYF
j_call: TRBJ2-4
clone_size: once
v_call: TRBV2
d_call: .

cdr3_nt: TGTGCCAGCAGTCTAAATAGGGACAGGGATGAGCAGTTCTTC
cdr3_aa: CASSLNRDRDEQFF
j_call: TRBJ2-1
clone_size: .
v_call: TRBV6-2/TRBV6-3
d_call: TRBD1

cdr3_nt: TGCAGCGTTGGTGGCCAGGTAAACACTGAAGCTTTCTTT
cdr3_aa: CSVGGQVNTEAFF
j_call: TRBJ1-1
clone_size: .
v_call: TRBV29-1
d_call: .

cdr3_nt: TGTGCCAGCAGTGGATCTCTAGGGACTAGCACAGATACGCAGTATTTT
cdr3_aa: CASSGSLGTSTDTQYF
j_call: TRBJ2-3
clone_size: .
v_call: TRBV25-1
d_call: .

cdr3_nt: TGTGCCTGGAGTTTTGGTAGCGGGCCCTACAATGAGCAGTTCTTC
cdr3_aa: CAWSFGSGPYNEQFF
j_call: TRBJ2-1
clone_size: .
v_call: TRBV30
d_call: TRBD2

cdr3_nt: TGTGCCAGCAGCCCGACAGGGGTGGATGAGCAGTTCTTC
cdr3_aa: CASSPTGVDEQFF
j_call: TRBJ2-1
clone_size: .
v_call: TRBV7-2
d_call: TRBD1

cdr3_nt: TGTGCCAGTAGACGGGAGTATGGGTACAATGAGCAGTTCTTC
cdr3_aa: CASRREYGYNEQFF
j_call: TRBJ2-1
clone_size: .
v_call: TRBV19
d_call: .